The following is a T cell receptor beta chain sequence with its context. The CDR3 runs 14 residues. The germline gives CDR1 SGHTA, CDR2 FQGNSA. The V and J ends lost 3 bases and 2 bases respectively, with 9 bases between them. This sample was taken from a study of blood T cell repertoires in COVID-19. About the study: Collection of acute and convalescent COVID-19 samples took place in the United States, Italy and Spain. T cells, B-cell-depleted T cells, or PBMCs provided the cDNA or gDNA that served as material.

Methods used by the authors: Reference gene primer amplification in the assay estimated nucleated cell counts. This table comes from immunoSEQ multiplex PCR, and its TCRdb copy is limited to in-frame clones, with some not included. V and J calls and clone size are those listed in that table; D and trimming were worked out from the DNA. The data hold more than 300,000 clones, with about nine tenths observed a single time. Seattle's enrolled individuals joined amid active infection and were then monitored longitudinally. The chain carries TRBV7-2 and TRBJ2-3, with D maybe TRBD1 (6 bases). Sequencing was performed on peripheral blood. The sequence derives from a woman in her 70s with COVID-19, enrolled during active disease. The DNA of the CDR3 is TGTGCCAGCAGCTTTTCAGGGGCCACAGATACGCAGTATTTT. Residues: CASSFSGATDTQYF.